One sample yielded the 23 T cell receptor beta chains listed below, sequenced in a study of identifying expanded T cells in peripheral blood. The table came from immunoSEQ multiplex PCR; TCRdb's copy has only in-frame clones and leaves some out. The sample lists 95,000 or so clones, about 86% occurring once. Sequencing used blood. These receptors were collected from a person aged 18 to 70 in good health.

This clone turned up a few times. V usage is TRBV29-1 and J usage is TRBJ1-1; D gene unclear. CDR3 length equals 13 residues. The V end lost 4 bases, the J end lost 5 bases, and 14 bases lay between the germline ends. Germline V gene lookup returns CDR1 SQVTM and CDR2 ANQGSEA. The CDR3 loop is CSVGGQWRTEAFF. In DNA form, the CDR3 reads TGCAGCGTTGGAGGCCAGTGGAGGACTGAAGCTTTCTTT. Filled out from reference TRBV29-1 and TRBJ1-1, the complete variable domain reads SAVISQKPSRDICQRGTSLTIQCQVDSQVTMMFWYRQQPGQSLTLIATANQGSEATYESGFVIDKFPISRPNLTFSTLTVSNMSPEDSSIYLCSVGGQWRTEAFFGQGTRLTVV.

Turning to this clone: The same CDR3 can be traced to other DNA sequences in this sample. The V and J genes are TRBV28 and TRBJ1-2, with 8 bases aligning to TRBD1. This CDR3 is built from 14 residues. The trim removed 5 bases at V and 4 bases at J, leaving 6 bases unmatched. Germline-derived CDR1 and CDR2 are MDHEN and SYDVKM. The CDR3 loop is CASSAGTGPYGYTF. The DNA of the CDR3 is TGTGCCAGCAGTGCCGGGACAGGCCCCTATGGCTACACCTTC.

This clone was seen a handful of times. V gene TRBV30 combines with J gene TRBJ1-4, with no clear D. This CDR3 spans 12 amino acids. Germline-derived CDR1 and CDR2 are GTSNPN and SVGIG (reference sequence). V was trimmed by 0 bases and J by 13 bases, leaving 12 bases between them. In DNA form, the CDR3 reads TGTGCCTGGAGTGTCAGTTATGGAACACTGTTTTTT. Translating gives CAWSVSYGTLFF.

The CDR3 region is CASSLGPNYGYTF. The CDR3 DNA reads as TGTGCCAGCAGCTTAGGCCCGAACTATGGCTACACCTTC. The gene calls are TRBV7-2 and TRBJ1-2; D not certain. This CDR3 contains 13 residues. Germline lookup yields CDR1 SGHTA and CDR2 FQGNSA. Trimming removed 1 base at V and 2 bases at J, with 5 bases between.

The J gene is TRBJ2-3, the V gene TRBV4-1; TRBD1 or TRBD2 may be the D gene (5 bases each). This CDR3 is 14 amino acids long. V gave up 0 bases and J gave up 6 bases, with 10 bases separating them. Germline CDR1 and CDR2: MGHRA and YSYEKL. The CDR3 bases are TGCGCCAGCAGCCAAGAAGACGGGACGGATACGCAGTATTTT. Protein product: CASSQEDGTDTQYF.

This chain connects TRBV11-3 to TRBJ1-1; a weak D match, TRBD1 (6 bases). Germline V gene lookup returns CDR1 SGHNT and CDR2 YENEEA. This CDR3 is built from 14 residues. Trimming cost V 4 bases and J 10 bases, with 19 bases left between them. CDR3 in DNA: TGTGCCAGCAGCTCCTACAGGGCTGGCCGGGTAGCTTTCTTT. Translated: CASSSYRAGRVAFF.

The chain recombines TRBV7-2 with TRBJ1-5; no clear D. Trimming shortened V by 5 bases and J by 5 bases, and 13 bases separated the two germline ends. The germline gives CDR1 SGHTA, CDR2 FQGNSA. This CDR3 has 14 amino acids. This CDR3 is CASSGRTGYQPQHF. CDR3 nucleotide sequence: TGTGCCAGCAGCGGTCGGACGGGATATCAGCCCCAGCATTTT.

The chain joins TRBV21-1 to TRBJ2-3. TRBV21-1 is classified as a pseudogene. The CDR3 loop spans 14 amino acids. CDR3 DNA: TGTGCCAGCAGCAAAGAGGGGGGTGACGCTACGCAGTATTTT. Its protein product is CASSKEGGDATQYF.

On this clone itself: The junction departs from germline at one end; a sequencing error may be responsible. This chain uses TRBV10-3 with TRBJ2-3; TRBD2 aligns across 8 bases. The CDR3 runs to 12 residues. Germline CDR1 ENHRY, CDR2 SYGVKD. The CDR3 spells CAISEGGTRRPF. CDR3 nucleotides: TGTGCCATCAGTGAGGGAGGGACTAGGAGACCTTTT.

V usage is TRBV7-2 and J usage is TRBJ1-1; D is perhaps TRBD1 (5 bases). In germline, CDR1 is SGHTA, CDR2 FQGNSA. The CDR3 runs to 14 residues. Trimming left V 1 base short and J 4 bases short, with 10 bases between. In DNA, the CDR3 is TGTGCCAGCAGCTTAGAATGGAGGGGCACTGAAGCTTTCTTT. It codes for CASSLEWRGTEAFF.

The chain couples TRBV6-5 to TRBJ1-3; TRBD1 might be the D (5 bases). Trimming removed 6 bases from V and 0 bases from J, with 9 bases in between. In germline, CDR1 is MNHEY, CDR2 SVGAGI. This CDR3 region has 14 residues. The CDR3 spells CASSIQDSGNTIYF. CDR3 bases: TGTGCCAGCAGCATACAGGACTCTGGAAACACCATATATTTT.

The V gene is TRBV19, the J gene TRBJ1-2; TRBD1 matches 8 bases. CDR1 LNHDA and CDR2 SQIVND come from the germline V gene (reference sequence). The V segment lost 5 bases and the J segment 1 base; nucleotides outside the gene matches: 3. This CDR3 spans 14 amino acids. The CDR3 nucleotides are TGTGCCAGTAGTGTGACAGGGGTTAACTATGGCTACACCTTC. This encodes CASSVTGVNYGYTF.

The CDR3 DNA reads as TGTGCCAGCAGTGAATTAACAACGGCTGGCTACACCTTC. Translation gives CASSELTTAGYTF. V gene TRBV25-1 combines with J gene TRBJ1-2; D gene ambiguous. Germline loops: CDR1 MGHDK, CDR2 SYGVNS. There are 13 residues in the CDR3. Trimming stripped 1 base from V and 7 bases from J, with 10 bases between.

The chain joins TRBV6-5 to TRBJ2-5; D is uncertain. Trimming pared 5 bases from V and 1 base from J, leaving 14 bases between. Germline CDR1 is MNHEY and CDR2 is SVGAGI. This CDR3 is built from 15 residues. CDR3 DNA: TGTGCCAGCAGTGGCCGATTTGGTCCCCAAGAGACCCAGTACTTC. Translation: CASSGRFGPQETQYF.

J is TRBJ1-2 and V is TRBV9; 7 nucleotides align to TRBD1. CDR1 SGDLS and CDR2 YYNGEE come from the germline V gene. This CDR3 spans 15 amino acids. With V trimmed by 0 bases and J by 4 bases, 6 bases remained unmatched. The DNA for the CDR3 is TGTGCCAGCAGCGTAGGGGGACAGCCTACCTATGGCTACACCTTC. It codes for CASSVGGQPTYGYTF.

This clone appeared once. This chain connects TRBV18 to TRBJ1-5, with no clear D. This CDR3 has 20 residues. Trimming removed 2 bases from V and 8 bases from J, with 31 bases in between. Germline V gene data show CDR1 as KGHSH and CDR2 as LQKENI. CDR3 region: CASSPGSASLGRVDREPQHF. The CDR3 coding sequence is TGTGCCAGCTCACCAGGGAGCGCCAGTCTCGGCCGGGTTGATAGGGAGCCCCAGCATTTT.

V gene TRBV30 combines with J gene TRBJ2-4, with 10 bases lining up with TRBD1. Germline loops: CDR1 GTSNPN, CDR2 SVGIG (reference sequence). CDR3 length equals 16 residues. V shed 2 bases, J shed 9 bases, and the junction held 13 bases outside the gene matches. The CDR3 region has the DNA TGTGCCTGGAGTCGTTCTCCCCGGGACAGGGGTACCATTCAGTACTTC. This gives the protein CAWSRSPRDRGTIQYF.

This clone has just one count. This chain links TRBV5-1 with TRBJ1-6; D is unresolved. The CDR3 loop spans 17 amino acids. The germline V and J ends were trimmed by 4 bases and 0 bases, with 14 bases remaining between them. CDR1 SGHRS and CDR2 YFSETQ come from the germline V gene. CDR3: CASSPVMGSSYNSPLHF. The CDR3 DNA reads TGCGCCAGCAGCCCGGTTATGGGAAGCTCCTATAATTCACCCCTCCACTTT.

This chain links TRBV11-3 with TRBJ1-1, with unresolved D. In germline, CDR1 is SGHNT, CDR2 YENEEA. The CDR3 sequence is 13 residues long. Trimming cost V 4 bases and J 1 base, with 7 bases left between them. The CDR3 nucleotides read TGTGCCAGCAGCTGGAACAGGAACACTGAAGCTTTCTTT. This codes for CASSWNRNTEAFF.

The rearrangement joins TRBV4-3 to TRBJ1-5, with D hard to call. V dropped 0 bases and J dropped 4 bases, with 13 bases sitting between them. Germline lookup yields CDR1 LGHNA and CDR2 YSLEER. The CDR3 covers 16 residues. For the CDR3, the DNA is TGCGCCAGCAGCCAAGATCTTGGGTACAGTAATCAGCCCCAGCATTTT. It translates to CASSQDLGYSNQPQHF.

V usage is TRBV5-4 and J usage is TRBJ2-7; 9 bases fit TRBD2. The CDR3 is 15 residues long. J lost 2 bases, V lost 4 bases, and 7 bases had no gene match. CDR1 and CDR2 (germline): SGHNT, YYREEE (reference sequence). The CDR3 DNA is TGTGCCAGCAGCCCACCGGCGGGGGGGGCCTACGAGCAGTACTTC. Translation: CASSPPAGGAYEQYF.

The chain links TRBV18 to TRBJ2-7; TRBD1 aligns across 8 bases. This CDR3 has 19 amino acids. Germline V CDR1 and CDR2: KGHSH, LQKENI. V lost 3 bases and J lost 5; bases outside the gene matches: 21. The CDR3 is CASSPSPLDRGNRWNEQYF. The CDR3 nucleotides read TGTGCCAGCTCACCGTCCCCCCTTGACAGGGGAAACCGATGGAACGAGCAGTACTTC. The full variable domain, with the rest looked up from reference TRBV18 and TRBJ2-7, is NAGVMQNPRHLVRRRGQEARLRCSPMKGHSHVYWYRQLPEEGLKFMVYLQKENIIDESGMPKERFSAEFPKEGPSILRIQQVVRGDSAAYFCASSPSPLDRGNRWNEQYFGPGTRLTVT.

The chain combines TRBV7-8 with TRBJ1-5; D remains unclear. Trimming removed 1 base from V and 0 bases from J, with 22 bases in between. Germline CDR1 SGHVS, CDR2 FQNEAQ. The CDR3 is 20 residues long. The CDR3, as DNA: TGTGCCAGCAGCTTAGAGCCGACGTATTCGGGGAGAAATAGCAATCAGCCCCAGCATTTT. Translation: CASSLEPTYSGRNSNQPQHF.